The clone carrying this T cell receptor beta chain occurred many times. Time point given: pre-sensitization, week 0. Treatment reported: therapeutic diphenylcyclopropenone sensitization with weekly scalp DPC. Patches went on only after blood had been drawn each time. This CDR3 has 14 residues. V lost 6 bases, J lost 0 bases, and 12 bases lay in between. The data were taken from a study of human T cells and chemical hapten exposure. The library tagged individual cDNA molecules with unique molecular identifiers. TCRdb analysed the RACE reads with MiXCR anew, one entry per CDR3 protein. This table holds around 60,000 distinct CDR3 sequences, roughly 6.7% found once.

This chain links TRBV12-3 or TRBV12-4 with TRBJ2-7; perhaps TRBD2 as D (7 bases). This sample comprised whole blood, obtained in connection with sensitization to the hapten diphenylcyclopropenone (DPC). This receptor was identified in a woman aged 30 to 39 with alopecia areata. Some clones in this sample may be carry-over from other donors' samples. DNA for the CDR3: TGTGCCAGCAGCTTCGCGGGGGCCTCCTACGAGCAGTACTTC. Residues: CASSFAGASYEQYF.